Each of the 3 T cell receptor beta chains below was sequenced from the same sample in a study of blood T cells in healthy people across ages. For the second PCR, which ran for about 7 to 11 cycles, a sample-barcoded 5' primer and a J-beta primer mix were used. Each CDR3 protein is one row after TCRdb ran MiXCR on the 5' RACE reads. The sample holds hundreds of thousands of distinct CDR3 sequences, roughly 50% seen once. The sample comprised blood. The receptors here all came from a man in his thirties or forties in good health.

V usage is TRBV6-6 and J usage is TRBJ2-4; TRBD2 matches 10 bases. The J call may be incorrect, as the DNA end agrees better with TRBJ2-7. Germline V CDR1 and CDR2: MNHNY, SVGAGI (reference sequence). The CDR3 loop spans 16 amino acids. DNA of the CDR3: TGTGCCAGCAGTTACTCGTCTAGCGGGGGACACTACGAGCAGTACTTC. It translates to CASSYSSSGGHYEQYF.

This clonotype has just a few counts. The chain carries TRBV10-3 and TRBJ2-5, with 7 positions matching TRBD2. The end of the DNA is better explained by TRBJ2-7, so the J call may be wrong. The germline V gene has CDR1 ENHRY and CDR2 SYGVKD. The CDR3 extends over 15 amino acids. The CDR3 loop is CAIRAVGIAGDEQYF. The CDR3 DNA reads TGTGCCATCAGGGCAGTGGGGATAGCGGGCGACGAGCAGTACTTC.

DNA for the CDR3: TGTGCCAGCAGTTACCTCACGACTAGCGGGGGGACCTACGAGCAGTACTTC. Its translation is CASSYLTTSGGTYEQYF. The V and J genes are TRBV6-2 or TRBV6-3 and TRBJ2-7, with 13 positions matching TRBD2. Germline CDR1 is MNHEY and CDR2 is SVGEGT. This CDR3 has 17 amino acids. V trimming: 2 bases; J trimming: 2 bases; junction bases outside the gene matches: 6.